This T cell receptor beta chain comes out of a study of immune characterization of retroperitoneal liposarcoma. The junction had 17 bases not matched to a gene; V was cut back by 5 bases and J by 13 bases. The CDR3 extends over 15 amino acids. The germline CDR1 and CDR2 sequences are SGHTA and FQGNSA. By share, this clonotype ranks as large. TCRdb processed the PCR reads anew with MiXCR; each CDR3 protein has one entry. The sample yields roughly 2,400 distinct CDR3 sequences, just under 50% seen once. This chain links TRBV7-2 with TRBJ2-1, with 7 bases identical to TRBD1. Sequenced input: tumor tissue. This clonotype originated in a female donor with retroperitoneal liposarcoma. CDR3 nucleotides: TGTGCCAGCAGCCCCCCGACAGGGTCCAAAAACATTCAGTTCTTC. Translation: CASSPPTGSKNIQFF.